This T cell receptor (beta chain) was identified during a study of blood T cell repertoires in COVID-19. Study-wide background: The study drew acute and convalescent COVID-19 samples from the United States, Italy and Spain. Sources were T cells, B-cell-depleted T cells, or PBMCs; the material itself was cDNA or gDNA.

Original analysis: Reference gene primer amplification gave nucleated cell count estimates. Repertoires were generated with immunoSEQ multiplex PCR, while TCRdb's copy carries only in-frame clones and drops some. V and J calls and clone size are copied from that table; D and trimming were computed from the DNA. The sample includes 350,000 or so clones, around 89% of them seen just once. Trimming removed 3 bases from V and 0 bases from J, with 10 bases in between. Germline CDR1 is SGDLS and CDR2 is YYNGEE. The CDR3 covers 14 residues. Patients of the Seattle cohort, enrolled during active infection, were followed longitudinally. This clone was seen just once.

Sequenced input: peripheral blood. J is TRBJ2-7 and V is TRBV9; a weak D match, TRBD1 (6 bases). The sequence derives from a woman between 25 and 40 years old with COVID-19, enrolled during active disease. The CDR3 spells CASSAQGSSYEQYF. CDR3 bases: TGTGCCAGCAGCGCACAGGGCAGCTCCTACGAGCAGTACTTC.